This T cell receptor (beta chain) appears in the sequencing data of a study of control samples from healthy donors and cancer patients (dated by TCRdb to between 2020 and 2021). The CDR3 measures 14 amino acids from cysteine to phenylalanine. The CDR3 DNA has 42 bases and is translated from base 1. The germline V gene (reference sequence) provides CDR1 LNHDA and CDR2 SQIVND. V and J lose 5 bases and 5 bases, and a span of 14 bases separates them. A note on this clone: Its specific antigen is unknown. No base quality information exists; no much larger clone differs at one position.

The library was obtained by the immunoSEQ multiplex PCR assay. Entries here come from immuneACCESS through TCRdb and include only in-frame sequences with V and J called. Some clones fail to appear in such tables; in the studies checked, an unresolved V gene covers under half of the shortfall, and the cause of the remainder is unknown. Across this sample there are about 140,000 clones, with 80% to 95% seen only once. The ten largest clones represent about 11% of the sample. This clonotype was sampled from a man aged 30-40 years in good health. The source material was blood. Rearrangement joined TRBV19 to TRBJ2-3, with the D segment identity uncertain. CDR3 loop: CASSVQTVRDTQYF. DNA sequence: TGTGCCAGTAGTGTCCAAACCGTCCGAGATACGCAGTATTTT.